The next 26 T cell receptor beta chains were all read from a single sample in a study of CDR3 diversity in severe acne. TCRdb reprocessed the PCR reads via MiXCR and lists one record per CDR3 protein. The sample lists more than 85,000 distinct CDR3 sequences; 49% were seen once. The sample consisted of blood. These receptors came from a male donor with severe acne vulgaris.

This chain uses TRBV7-9 with TRBJ2-7; TRBD1 aligns across 7 bases. CDR3 length equals 15 residues. V shed 5 bases and J 4 bases; nucleotides not matched to a gene: 11. Per germline, CDR1 SEHNR and CDR2 FQNEAQ (reference sequence). In DNA, the CDR3 is TGTGCCAGCAGCGCCACGACAGGGAAGCCTTACGAGCAGTACTTC. Protein product: CASSATTGKPYEQYF. The full variable domain, rest sourced from reference TRBV7-9 and TRBJ2-7, is DTGVSQNPRHKITKRGQNVTFRCDPISEHNRLYWYRQTLGQGPEFLTYFQNEAQLEKSRLLSDRFSAERPKGSFSTLEIQRTEQGDSAMYLCASSATTGKPYEQYFGPGTRLTVT.

This chain uses TRBV7-6 with TRBJ1-5; TRBD1 agrees at 7 bases. This CDR3 is built from 14 residues. Germline assignment: CDR1 SGHVS and CDR2 FNYEAQ. Trimming removed 1 base from V and 4 bases from J; junction bases left unmatched: 1. DNA for the CDR3: TGTGCCAGCAGCTTAGTACAGGGGAATCAGCCCCAGCATTTT. This codes for CASSLVQGNQPQHF.

The chain recombines TRBV29-1 with TRBJ1-1; D perhaps matches TRBD1 (5 bases). Germline CDR1 is SQVTM and CDR2 is ANQGSEA. The CDR3 has 13 residues. V lost 4 bases to trimming and J lost 0 bases, with 9 bases between them. This CDR3 is CSVARGLNTEAFF. CDR3 bases: TGCAGCGTTGCGAGGGGCCTGAACACTGAAGCTTTCTTT.

Turning to this clonotype: A single base separates this from a much larger clone, so it may be a read error. The chain links TRBV19 to TRBJ1-5, with TRBD1 as a possible D gene (5 bases). The germline V and J ends were trimmed by 5 bases and 9 bases, with 20 bases remaining between them. This CDR3 comprises 15 residues. In germline, CDR1 is LNHDA, CDR2 SQIVND (reference sequence). The CDR3 DNA reads as TGTGCCAGTAGTCCCACGGGACCGATATTATTGCCCCAGCATTTT. Encoded protein: CASSPTGPILLPQHF.

This clonotype has only a few counts. V is TRBV28 and J is TRBJ2-3; 10 bases line up with TRBD1. There are 14 residues in the CDR3. V lost 10 bases and J lost 3; bases outside the gene matches: 7. Germline V lookup: CDR1 MDHEN, CDR2 SYDVKM. This CDR3 reads CATQDRGITDTQYF. DNA of the CDR3: TGTGCCACCCAGGACAGGGGGATTACAGATACGCAGTATTTT.

This clonotype was counted only a few times. This chain uses TRBV9 with TRBJ1-1, with 12 bases identical to TRBD1. After removal of 4 bases from V and 2 bases from J, the junction contained 3 bases not matched to a gene. From germline, CDR1 is SGDLS and CDR2 YYNGEE. The CDR3 spans 15 residues. CDR3 in amino acids: CASSSGTGGNTEAFF. The CDR3 DNA reads TGTGCCAGCAGCTCAGGGACAGGGGGCAACACTGAAGCTTTCTTT.

Within the sample, this clonotype is medium-sized. The rearrangement uses TRBV20-1 and TRBJ2-1; D ambiguous. The V gene's germline CDR1 is DFQATT and CDR2 SNEGSKA (reference sequence). With 6 bases removed from V and 9 bases from J, the gap between germline ends came to 12 bases. This CDR3 is built from 11 residues. CDR3 amino acids: CSAQVPGEQFF. CDR3 DNA sequence: TGCAGTGCCCAGGTCCCGGGTGAGCAGTTCTTC.

V is TRBV4-2 and J is TRBJ2-5; TRBD1 matches at 8 bases. CDR3 length equals 15 residues. Trimming cost V 1 base and J 0 bases; bases outside gene matches: 1. Germline CDR1 and CDR2: LGHNA and YNFKEQ. Written as DNA, the CDR3 is TGTGCCAGCAGCCAAGGGGGACAGGACCAAGAGACCCAGTACTTC. It yields the protein CASSQGGQDQETQYF.

The table lists this clonotype with many counts. The V and J genes are TRBV19 and TRBJ2-5; the D gene is possibly TRBD2 (5 bases). V lost 6 bases and J lost 5, with 13 bases in between. The germline V gene encodes CDR1 LNHDA and CDR2 SQIVND (reference sequence). The length of the CDR3 is 13 residues. The CDR3 reads CASRLIPGETQYF. The CDR3 region has the DNA TGTGCCAGTAGGTTAATACCGGGGGAGACCCAGTACTTC.

In nucleotides, the CDR3 is TGCAGTGCTAGTAGTCCGGGACTAGCGGGAGGGCAGTACTTC. It encodes CSASSPGLAGGQYF. The chain joins TRBV20-1 to TRBJ2-7; 15 bases match TRBD2. V shed 3 bases, J shed 9 bases, and the junction held 6 bases outside the gene matches. CDR1 DFQATT and CDR2 SNEGSKA come from the germline V gene (reference sequence). The CDR3 totals 14 residues.

The genes are TRBV2 and TRBJ2-5; D is unresolved. This CDR3 spans 12 amino acids. Per the germline V gene, CDR1 is SNHLY and CDR2 is FYNNEI. The V gene lost 0 bases and the J gene lost 5 bases, with 4 bases spanning the gap. In DNA form, the CDR3 reads TGTGCCAGCAGTGAAGCCGGGGAGACCCAGTACTTC. The encoded protein is CASSEAGETQYF.

V and J are TRBV9 and TRBJ2-5; 11 bases align to TRBD2. The ends lost 0 bases at V and 2 bases at J; junction bases unmatched: 6. Germline V gives CDR1 SGDLS, CDR2 YYNGEE. The CDR3 sequence is 17 residues long. The chain's CDR3 is CASSVEDSGRAQETQYF. The CDR3 DNA follows: TGTGCCAGCAGCGTAGAGGATAGCGGGAGGGCACAAGAGACCCAGTACTTC.

This clonotype appeared a few times. This chain connects TRBV28 to TRBJ1-2, with TRBD1 identical over 7 bases. With 6 bases clipped from V and 4 bases from J, the junction kept 5 bases outside the gene matches. The length of the CDR3 is 13 residues. Germline lookup yields CDR1 MDHEN and CDR2 SYDVKM. The CDR3 coding sequence is TGTGCCAGCAGAGAGACAGGGCCCTATGGCTACACCTTC. This encodes CASRETGPYGYTF.

Regarding this clonotype: Germline is not matched at one junction end, which may reflect a read error. The V and J genes are TRBV7-9 and TRBJ2-1; the match to TRBD2 covers 10 bases. This CDR3 spans 22 amino acids. In germline, CDR1 is SEHNR, CDR2 FQNEAQ (reference sequence). CDR3 protein: CDSSFYVRSVGTAGGPYNEQFF. The DNA of the CDR3 is TGTGACAGCAGCTTCTACGTCCGCAGTGTGGGGACAGCGGGAGGGCCCTACAATGAGCAGTTCTTC. The full variable domain, completed using reference TRBV7-9 and TRBJ2-1, is DTGVSQNPRHKITKRGQNVTFRCDPISEHNRLYWYRQTLGQGPEFLTYFQNEAQLEKSRLLSDRFSAERPKGSFSTLEIQRTEQGDSAMYLCDSSFYVRSVGTAGGPYNEQFFGPGTRLTVL.

Details on this clonotype: Compared with germline, one end of the junction differs, possibly owing to a read error. J is TRBJ2-6 and V is TRBV19, with 9 bases lining up with TRBD1. The CDR3 runs 16 residues. From germline, CDR1 is LNHDA and CDR2 SQIVND (reference sequence). Here the CDR3 reads CASSKDRGTGANVLVF. The DNA for the CDR3 is TGTGCCAGTAGTAAGGACAGGGGAACTGGGGCCAACGTCCTGGTTTTC.

The chain couples TRBV15 to TRBJ2-7, with D possibly matching TRBD1 (6 bases). The germline CDR1 and CDR2 sequences are LNHNV and YYDKDF (reference sequence). Between the trimmed V and J ends, which lost 0 bases and 5 bases, there was a span of 11 bases. The CDR3 extends over 14 amino acids. The CDR3 DNA reads as TGTGCCACCAGCAGAGAAACAAACAGGGACGAGCAGTACTTC. This sequence encodes CATSRETNRDEQYF.

V usage is TRBV5-1 and J usage is TRBJ2-7; TRBD2 matches 12 bases. The V gene end was trimmed by 3 bases and the J gene end by 3 bases; junction bases not matched to a gene: 13. This CDR3 region has 18 residues. Germline assignment: CDR1 SGHRS and CDR2 YFSETQ. CDR3: CASSWKTSGSVGGYEQYF. The CDR3 coding sequence is TGCGCCAGCAGCTGGAAGACTAGCGGGAGTGTGGGGGGCTACGAGCAGTACTTC. Full variable domain (rest looked up from reference TRBV5-1 and TRBJ2-7): KAGVTQTPRYLIKTRGQQVTLSCSPISGHRSVSWYQQTPGQGLQFLFEYFSETQRNKGNFPGRFSGRQFSNSRSEMNVSTLELGDSALYLCASSWKTSGSVGGYEQYFGPGTRLTVT.

To note about this clonotype: An end of the junction does not agree with germline; a read error may underlie this. J is TRBJ1-5 and V is TRBV11-2; TRBD1 aligns across 9 bases. In germline, CDR1 is SGHAT, CDR2 FQNNGV. The CDR3 spans 17 residues. In DNA, the CDR3 is TGTGCCAGCAGCTCCAAACAGGGGGCGGTTAGCAGTCAGCCCCAGCATTTT. Translated, it gives CASSSKQGAVSSQPQHF.

This clonotype was seen repeatedly, ten times or more. One base away lies a much larger clone, so this may be a sequencing read error. The chain joins TRBV30 to TRBJ2-2; maybe TRBD2 (6 bases). The CDR3 runs to 12 residues. CDR1 is GTSNPN and CDR2 is SVGIG in the germline V gene (reference sequence). As DNA, the CDR3 is TGTGCCTGGAATCCCATAACCGGGGGGCTGTTTTTT. Its protein is CAWNPITGGLFF.

The V gene is TRBV11-2, the J gene TRBJ1-2; TRBD1 is a possible D gene (5 bases). This CDR3 has 17 amino acids. Germline assignment: CDR1 SGHAT and CDR2 FQNNGV. V was cut by 4 bases and J by 3 bases, with 21 bases left in between. The CDR3 spells CASSSEPGPTLYYGYTF. The CDR3 DNA sequence: TGTGCCAGCAGCTCCGAGCCGGGACCGACACTATACTATGGCTACACCTTC.

This chain connects TRBV7-9 to TRBJ2-7; D ambiguous. Trimming left V 8 bases short and J 6 bases short, with 20 bases between. CDR1 is SEHNR and CDR2 is FQNEAQ in the germline V gene (reference sequence). This CDR3 is built from 14 residues. For the CDR3, the DNA is TGTGCCAGCGGTTGGGCCCCGAATTCGGGCGAGCAGTACTTC. Translated, it gives CASGWAPNSGEQYF.

A few counts support this clonotype. This CDR3 is CAISKGTVVETQYF. CDR3 coding DNA: TGTGCCATCAGTAAAGGGACAGTAGTGGAGACCCAGTACTTC. The chain uses TRBV10-3 and TRBJ2-5; 7 bases align to TRBD1. The ends lost 5 bases at V and 5 bases at J; junction bases unmatched: 8. The CDR3 is 14 residues long. Germline V CDR1 and CDR2: ENHRY, SYGVKD.

This clonotype was detected ten times or more. This chain links TRBV5-8 with TRBJ2-7; tentatively, D is TRBD1 or TRBD2 (7 bases each). The V gene lost 4 bases and the J gene lost 6 bases, with 17 bases spanning the gap. CDR1 SGHTS and CDR2 YDEGEE come from the germline V gene. The CDR3 extends over 14 amino acids. The CDR3 is CASSPITGEGEQYF. As DNA, the CDR3 is TGTGCCAGCAGCCCCATAACAGGGGAGGGCGAGCAGTACTTC.

This clonotype was counted at least ten times. The rearrangement joins TRBV7-2 to TRBJ2-5; no clear D gene. Deletions cut 5 bases from V and 5 bases from J, with 6 bases between. The CDR3 totals 11 residues. Germline values: CDR1 SGHTA, CDR2 FQGNSA. The chain's CDR3 is CASSQVETQYF. CDR3 in DNA: TGTGCCAGCAGCCAGGTGGAGACCCAGTACTTC.

This sequence joins TRBV15 and TRBJ1-5; the match to TRBD1 covers 7 bases. The germline gives CDR1 LNHNV, CDR2 YYDKDF (reference sequence). V dropped 1 base and J dropped 4; count of bases not matched to a gene: 4. CDR3 length: 15 amino acids. DNA of the CDR3: TGTGCCACCAGCAGAGCGGGACAGCCTAATCAGCCCCAGCATTTT. Translated: CATSRAGQPNQPQHF.

The rearrangement uses TRBV2 and TRBJ1-5; no definite D call. The CDR3 has 14 amino acids. Between the trimmed V and J ends, which lost 1 base and 6 bases, there was a span of 10 bases. Germline CDR1 SNHLY, CDR2 FYNNEI. CDR3 region: CASSEGPWGQPQHF. The CDR3, as DNA: TGTGCCAGCAGTGAAGGACCTTGGGGTCAGCCCCAGCATTTT.